This T cell receptor (beta chain) was identified in a study of molecular identifiers for immune sequencing clone quantification. Points from the study as a whole: Barcodes shared by identical TCR molecules could lead to underestimated sizes of highly expanded clones. For effector cells, clones above 20 RNA copies held over 99% of molecules; for naive cells, under 1%.

Previously described methods and listed TCR primers were used for bulk TCR libraries. TCRdb processed the PCR reads anew with MiXCR; each CDR3 protein has one entry. The data show about 640,000 distinct CDR3 sequences, with roughly 21% seen just once and about 0.9% held by the top ten. This clonotype was counted many times. What it binds is not known. For naive CD8 T cells, sorting used the CD8+CD4-CCR7+CD45RA+ phenotype. With 2 bases clipped from V and 13 bases from J, the junction kept 7 bases outside the gene matches. Germline-derived CDR1 and CDR2 are SGHAT and FQNNGV. This CDR3 has 12 residues. The sequencing input was naive CD8+ T cells from blood, with Jurkat cell RNA spiked in. The sample's subset: FACS-sorted CD8+CD4-CCR7+CD45RA+ naive T cells. This TCR derives from a human donor in good health. Some libraries in this study had Jurkat cell RNA spiked in. The rearrangement links TRBV11-2 to TRBJ2-5; 7 positions agree with TRBD2. CDR3 coding DNA: TGTGCCAGCAGCTTACGACTAGCTCCGTCGTACTTC. This gives the protein CASSLRLAPSYF.